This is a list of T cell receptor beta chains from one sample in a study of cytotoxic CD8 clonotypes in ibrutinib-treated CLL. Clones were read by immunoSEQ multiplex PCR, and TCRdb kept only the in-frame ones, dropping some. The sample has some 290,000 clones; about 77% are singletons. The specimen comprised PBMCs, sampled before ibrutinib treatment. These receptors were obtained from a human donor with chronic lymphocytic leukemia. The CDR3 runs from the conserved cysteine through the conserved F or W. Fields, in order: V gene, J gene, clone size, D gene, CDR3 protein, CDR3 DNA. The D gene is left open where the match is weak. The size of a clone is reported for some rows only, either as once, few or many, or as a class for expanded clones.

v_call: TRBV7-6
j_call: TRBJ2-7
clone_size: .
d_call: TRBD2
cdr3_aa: CASSLAPPHSGRGEQYF
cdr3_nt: TGTGCCAGCAGCTTAGCGCCCCCCCATAGCGGGAGGGGGGAGCAGTACTTC

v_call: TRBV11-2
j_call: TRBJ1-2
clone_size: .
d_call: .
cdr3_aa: CASSQRRQELGYTF
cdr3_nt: TGTGCCAGCAGCCAAAGGAGACAAGAGTTGGGCTACACCTTC

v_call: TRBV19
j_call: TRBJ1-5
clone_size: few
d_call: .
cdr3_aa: CASSIGNQPQHF
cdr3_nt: TGTGCCAGTAGTATAGGCAATCAGCCCCAGCATTTT

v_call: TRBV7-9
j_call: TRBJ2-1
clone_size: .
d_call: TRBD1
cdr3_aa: CASSLSLGTGYNEQFF
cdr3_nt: TGTGCCAGCAGCTTAAGTCTCGGGACAGGGTACAATGAGCAGTTCTTC

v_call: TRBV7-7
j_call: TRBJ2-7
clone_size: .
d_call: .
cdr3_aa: CASSLDRTYEQYF
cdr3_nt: TGTGCTAGCAGCTTAGACCGAACCTACGAGCAGTACTTC

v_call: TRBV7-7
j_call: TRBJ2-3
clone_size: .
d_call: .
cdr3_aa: CASSPLTSTDTQYF
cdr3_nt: TGTGCCAGCAGCCCGCTCACGTCCACAGATACGCAGTATTTT

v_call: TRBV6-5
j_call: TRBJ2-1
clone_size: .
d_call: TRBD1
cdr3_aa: CASSMGQNNEQFF
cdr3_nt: TGTGCCAGCAGCATGGGACAGAACAATGAGCAGTTCTTC

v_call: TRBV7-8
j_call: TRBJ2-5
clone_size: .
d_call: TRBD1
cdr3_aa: CASSHAWGDRPQETQYF
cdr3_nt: TGTGCCAGCAGCCATGCCTGGGGGGACAGGCCTCAAGAGACCCAGTACTTC

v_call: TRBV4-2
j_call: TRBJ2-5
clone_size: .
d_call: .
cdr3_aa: CASSPSLREETQYF
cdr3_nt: TGTGCCAGCAGCCCCAGTCTGCGAGAGGAGACCCAGTACTTC

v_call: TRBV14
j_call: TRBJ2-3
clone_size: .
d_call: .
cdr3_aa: CASSQYGPISDTQYF
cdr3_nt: TGTGCCAGCAGCCAATATGGACCTATTTCAGATACGCAGTATTTT

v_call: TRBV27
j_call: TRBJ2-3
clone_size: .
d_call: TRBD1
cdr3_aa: CASSSYRGADTQYF
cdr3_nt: TGTGCCAGCAGTTCGTACAGGGGAGCCGATACGCAGTATTTT

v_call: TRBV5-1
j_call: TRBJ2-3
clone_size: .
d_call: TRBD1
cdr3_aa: CASSLPGGTDTQYF
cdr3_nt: TGCGCCAGCAGCTTGCCAGGGGGAACAGATACGCAGTATTTT

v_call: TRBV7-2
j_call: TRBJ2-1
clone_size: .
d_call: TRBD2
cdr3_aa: CASSSRVLAGGYNEQFF
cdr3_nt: TGTGCCAGCAGCTCCAGGGTACTAGCGGGAGGATACAATGAGCAGTTCTTC

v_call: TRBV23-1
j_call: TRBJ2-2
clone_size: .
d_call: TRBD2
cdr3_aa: CASSHSLAGGPVSTGELFF
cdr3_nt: TGCGCCAGCAGTCATTCTCTAGCGGGAGGGCCAGTATCCACCGGGGAGCTGTTTTTT

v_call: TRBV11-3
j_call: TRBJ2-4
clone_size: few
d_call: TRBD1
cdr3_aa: CASRFTDIRGAKNIQYF
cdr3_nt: TGTGCCAGCAGGTTCACGGACATCAGGGGGGCCAAAAACATTCAGTACTTC

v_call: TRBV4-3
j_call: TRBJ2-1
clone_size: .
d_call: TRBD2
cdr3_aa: CASSQAGGINEQFF
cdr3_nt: TGCGCCAGCAGCCAAGCGGGAGGCATCAATGAGCAGTTCTTC